This T cell receptor (beta chain) was sequenced for a study of long-term antiretroviral therapy in people with HIV. Study-level points and caveats: No data were available on ART adherence, viral resistance or therapy changes. HIV repertoire CDR3 lengths ranged less widely than those of controls.

Germline CDR1 is GTSNPN and CDR2 is SVGIG (reference sequence). V lost 1 base to trimming and J lost 3 bases, with 7 bases between them. This CDR3 has 13 amino acids. To note about this clone: Its target is not known.

immunoSEQ v3.0 was run at survey level. Only in-frame clones appear in the TCRdb table, and some are missing; sequencing was by immunoSEQ multiplex PCR. The sample yields tens of thousands of clones, roughly 80% seen once. HIV-positive participants were all treated in the United States. This sample comprised unsorted PBMCs, obtained 1.9 years after starting antiretroviral therapy. This chain joins TRBV30 and TRBJ2-1, with unresolved D. The source is a woman aged 45-59 years with HIV. In nucleotides, the CDR3 is TGTGCCTGGAGTGAGTTCGGCTACAATGAGCAGTTCTTC. Amino acid sequence: CAWSEFGYNEQFF.